Listed below are T cell receptor beta chains from one sample, sequenced in a study of CD8+ T cells in alopecia areata. Using immunoSEQ multiplex PCR, the repertoire was profiled, and TCRdb retains in-frame clones only, with some absent. The table includes under 250,000 clones, about 53% detected once. Here the sequenced sample was CD4+ T cells sorted from blood, taken at week 0. The receptors come from a human donor with alopecia areata. CDR3s include the opening cysteine and the closing phenylalanine or tryptophan. D genes are given only for firm matches. Rows give clone size only sometimes, using once, few, many, or a class for an expanded clone.

D gene,J gene,clone size,V gene,CDR3 protein,CDR3 DNA
TRBD1,TRBJ1-6,-,TRBV30,CAWKEDRLNSPLHF,TGTGCCTGGAAGGAGGACAGGCTAAATTCACCCCTCCACTTT
-,TRBJ2-1,-,TRBV4-1,CASSQDPLLASQFF,TGCGCCAGCAGCCAAGATCCCCTGCTAGCCTCACAGTTCTTC
TRBD1,TRBJ2-3,-,TRBV30,CAWSPDRGDKDTQYF,TGTGCCTGGAGCCCCGACAGGGGCGATAAAGATACGCAGTATTTT
TRBD1,TRBJ2-5,few,TRBV30,CASDRGRRETQYF,TGTGCCTCCGACAGGGGGCGGAGGGAGACCCAGTACTTC
TRBD1,TRBJ2-7,-,TRBV5-6,CASSVPGTGLVEQYF,TGTGCCAGCAGCGTCCCCGGGACAGGGCTGGTCGAGCAGTACTTC
-,TRBJ2-2,once,TRBV6-5,CASTPGAGTGELFF,TGTGCCAGCACCCCTGGGGCAGGCACCGGGGAGCTGTTTTTT
-,TRBJ1-4,-,TRBV23-1,CASSQRGGEKLFF,TGCGCCAGCAGTCAGAGAGGGGGTGAAAAACTGTTTTTT
-,TRBJ1-4,-,TRBV9,CASSVVPSAGPDGEKLFF,TGTGCCAGCAGCGTAGTCCCTTCGGCAGGCCCTGACGGAGAAAAACTGTTTTTT
TRBD1,TRBJ2-7,-,TRBV5-1,CASSLGGQGHYEQYF,TGCGCCAGCAGCTTGGGTGGACAGGGGCACTACGAGCAGTACTTC
TRBD2,TRBJ2-7,once,TRBV7-9,CASSFEREAYEQYF,TGTGCCAGCAGCTTCGAGCGGGAGGCCTACGAGCAGTACTTC
TRBD2,TRBJ2-1,-,TRBV9,CASSRAGARNEQFF,TGTGCCAGCAGCCGGGCGGGAGCAAGGAATGAGCAGTTCTTC
TRBD1,TRBJ1-1,few,TRBV7-3,CASSLATGGATFF,TGTGCCAGCAGCTTAGCCACAGGGGGCGCAACTTTCTTT
TRBD1,TRBJ2-1,-,TRBV7-2,CASSHRDRGSYNEQFF,TGTGCCAGCAGCCACCGGGACAGGGGCTCCTACAATGAGCAGTTCTTC
-,TRBJ2-7,few,TRBV14,CASSQDSVLSYEQYF,TGTGCCAGCAGCCAAGATTCAGTCCTCTCCTACGAGCAGTACTTC
TRBD1,TRBJ1-1,-,TRBV25-1,CASSDLGQGTEAFF,TGTGCCAGCAGTGACCTCGGACAGGGGACTGAAGCTTTCTTT
-,TRBJ2-7,-,TRBV6-6,CASSYATGPYEQYF,TGTGCCAGCAGTTACGCGACAGGTCCCTACGAGCAGTACTTC
-,TRBJ2-1,few,TRBV5-1,CASSLGRAVNNEQFF,TGCGCCAGCAGCTTGGGCAGGGCAGTTAACAATGAGCAGTTCTTC
-,TRBJ2-1,few,TRBV5-1,CASSLGERYNEQFF,TGCGCCAGCAGCTTGGGAGAAAGGTACAATGAGCAGTTCTTC
-,TRBJ2-5,-,TRBV5-1,CASSIEETQYF,TGCGCCAGCAGCATCGAAGAGACCCAGTACTTC
TRBD2,TRBJ2-7,-,TRBV5-1,CASSWTTSGRVNEQYF,TGCGCCAGCAGCTGGACGACTAGCGGGAGGGTCAACGAGCAGTACTTC
-,TRBJ1-1,-,TRBV20-1,CSARKVTEAFF,TGCAGTGCTAGAAAAGTCACTGAAGCTTTCTTT
TRBD1,TRBJ1-4,-,TRBV11-2,CASSLAPGQGAKLFF,TGTGCCAGCAGCTTAGCTCCGGGACAGGGGGCAAAACTGTTTTTT
-,TRBJ2-1,-,TRBV19,CASSMGDRNNEQFF,TGTGCCAGTAGTATGGGAGACCGCAACAATGAGCAGTTCTTC
-,TRBJ2-2,-,TRBV5-1,CASSYMRQANTGELFF,TGCGCCAGCAGCTATATGCGACAGGCGAACACCGGGGAGCTGTTTTTT
-,TRBJ2-3,-,TRBV6-6,CASTSWSTDTQYF,TGTGCCAGCACGTCGTGGAGCACAGATACGCAGTATTTT
TRBD2,TRBJ2-1,-,TRBV27,CASGMQAGGVNNEQFF,TGTGCCAGCGGAATGCAAGCGGGGGGGGTAAACAATGAGCAGTTCTTC
-,TRBJ1-5,few,TRBV2,CASSPLGATQPQHF,TGTGCCAGCAGCCCGCTGGGGGCGACTCAGCCCCAGCATTTT
-,TRBJ1-5,-,TRBV27,CASSPIKSSNQPQHF,TGTGCCAGCAGTCCCATCAAGAGTAGCAATCAGCCCCAGCATTTT
-,TRBJ1-4,few,TRBV7-8,CASSPKQGAREKLFF,TGTGCCAGCAGCCCAAAACAGGGCGCGCGAGAAAAACTGTTTTTT
-,TRBJ2-1,-,TRBV4-2,CASSQANNEQFF,TGTGCCAGCAGCCAAGCAAACAATGAGCAGTTCTTC
-,TRBJ2-2,-,TRBV7-2,CASSPRLTITGELFF,TGTGCCAGCAGCCCACGCCTCACGATCACCGGGGAGCTGTTTTTT
-,TRBJ2-7,once,TRBV18,CASSPRTQGWEQYF,TGTGCCAGCTCACCTCGAACCCAGGGCTGGGAGCAGTACTTC
-,TRBJ1-1,-,TRBV2,CASSEIGWGTLEHTEAFF,TGTGCCAGCAGTGAAATAGGCTGGGGAACCCTGGAACACACTGAAGCTTTCTTT
-,TRBJ2-3,-,TRBV6-1,CASSEAGVSTDTQYF,TGTGCCAGCAGTGAAGCGGGGGTCAGCACAGATACGCAGTATTTT
-,TRBJ2-3,once,TRBV27,CASSFDRTDTQYF,TGTGCCAGCAGTTTTGATCGCACAGATACGCAGTATTTT
-,TRBJ2-7,-,TRBV25-1,CATLEYGLGYQHF,TGTGCCACTCTAGAGTACGGGCTGGGGTATCAGCACTTC
TRBD1,TRBJ1-2,-,TRBV29-1,CSVDRGQGYGYTF,TGCAGCGTAGACAGGGGGCAAGGATATGGCTACACCTTC
-,TRBJ2-5,-,TRBV4-3,CASSQTGVPTQYF,TGCGCCAGCAGCCAAACGGGAGTGCCGACCCAGTACTTC
-,TRBJ2-1,-,TRBV7-2,CASTNGGYNEQFF,TGTGCCAGCACCAATGGGGGGTACAATGAGCAGTTCTTC
-,TRBJ1-6,-,TRBV5-1,CASSLAGWSSSYNSPLHF,TGCGCCAGCAGCTTGGCGGGTTGGTCTAGCTCCTATAATTCACCCCTCCACTTT
-,TRBJ1-4,few,TRBV29-1,CSVKTAGEKLFF,TGCAGCGTAAAGACAGCAGGCGAAAAACTGTTTTTT
TRBD2,TRBJ2-5,-,TRBV30,CAWSVRWTSGGAGETQYF,TGTGCCTGGAGCGTACGCTGGACTAGCGGGGGGGCCGGAGAGACCCAGTACTTC
TRBD1,TRBJ1-2,-,TRBV7-9,CASSLDRPFYGYTF,TGTGCCAGCAGCTTGGACAGGCCCTTCTATGGCTACACCTTC
-,TRBJ1-4,-,TRBV29-1,CSVMSAPNEKLFF,TGCAGCGTGATGAGTGCCCCTAATGAAAAACTGTTTTTT
-,TRBJ1-2,-,TRBV5-6,CASSPTVANYGYTF,TGTGCCAGCAGCCCAACAGTAGCCAACTATGGCTACACCTTC
-,TRBJ2-1,-,TRBV7-9,CASSPENEQFF,TGTGCCAGCAGCCCGGAAAATGAGCAGTTCTTC
TRBD1,TRBJ1-2,-,TRBV6-5,CASSYASQGADGYTF,TGTGCCAGCAGTTACGCGTCACAGGGGGCAGATGGCTACACCTTC
-,TRBJ2-7,-,TRBV29-1,CSVEKDSYEQYF,TGCAGCGTTGAAAAGGACTCCTACGAGCAGTACTTC
-,TRBJ1-2,few,TRBV25-1,CASSDGRVGYGYTF,TGTGCCAGCAGTGATGGGAGGGTAGGCTATGGCTACACCTTC
-,TRBJ1-2,once,TRBV29-1,CSVADKRELYYGYTF,TGCAGCGTTGCTGATAAGAGAGAGCTTTACTATGGCTACACCTTC
-,TRBJ1-4,-,TRBV6-5,CASRQQTDEKLFF,TGTGCCAGCAGACAACAGACAGATGAAAAACTGTTTTTT
TRBD2,TRBJ2-3,-,TRBV29-1,CSVERTSANTDTQYF,TGCAGCGTTGAAAGGACTAGCGCCAACACAGATACGCAGTATTTT
TRBD2,TRBJ2-1,-,TRBV19,CASSITSGSLDEQFF,TGTGCCAGTAGTATCACTAGCGGGAGTTTGGATGAGCAGTTCTTC
-,TRBJ2-5,-,TRBV30,CAWSDTRIEETQYF,TGTGCCTGGAGTGATACTAGAATTGAAGAGACCCAGTACTTC
-,TRBJ1-3,few,TRBV19,CASSIATGAAGNTIYF,TGTGCCAGTAGTATTGCGACGGGAGCCGCTGGAAACACCATATATTTT
TRBD2,TRBJ2-1,few,TRBV10-3,CAILAGGPYNEQFF,TGTGCCATCCTAGCGGGAGGGCCCTACAATGAGCAGTTCTTC